This entry concerns a single T cell receptor (beta chain). The target antigen is unknown. The source of the sample is a study of shared clonotypes between healthy human individuals. This was a deep-level run. Sequenced by immunoSEQ multiplex PCR; TCRdb stores in-frame clones only, minus some. The sample carries about 1,900,000 clones, about 95% recorded once. Between the trimmed V and J ends, which lost 7 bases and 3 bases, there was a span of 7 bases. CDR3 length: 12 residues. Germline CDR1 and CDR2: LNHDA and SQIVND (reference sequence). Positive CCR7 selection of CD45RO-negative cells yielded the naive CD8 cells, and terminally differentiated effector memory CD45RA+ cells were excluded. Points from the study as a whole: When naive CD4 clonotypes were compared across a few donors, approximately 5% were shared. Among donors, sharing of clonotypes was expected to be affected by sequencing depth. The four-donor shared clonotypes exceeded non-shared clonotypes in generation probability, with non-shared ones scoring lower.

This chain links TRBV19 with TRBJ1-5, with D hard to call. The clonotype comes from a man aged 18 to 29 in good health. Input material: naive CD8+ T cells sorted from blood. The CDR3 region has the DNA TGTGCCAGTAAGCGGGCCAATCAGCCCCAGCATTTT. Translated: CASKRANQPQHF.